The present T cell receptor beta chain was sequenced within a study of blood T cells in healthy people across ages. Through a sample-barcoded 5' primer and a J-beta primer mix, a second PCR was run for roughly 7 to 12 cycles. A single record per CDR3 protein comes from TCRdb applying MiXCR to the 5' RACE reads. The sample records 650,000 to 950,000 distinct CDR3 sequences, around 43% being singletons. Study outcomes and limitations: From one million sequenced T cells, diversity estimates were lower bounds. Unknown donor CMV status possibly confounded expanded clonotype changes. Older individuals had lower TCR beta diversity per million T cells (the decline was roughly linear).

In this sample, this clonotype turned up a few times. Its antigen is unidentified. The CDR3 length is 16 residues. Unmatched junction bases numbered 10, after V lost 1 base and J lost 9 bases. Germline CDR1 and CDR2: KGHSH and LQKENI. Sequenced: blood. The chain has TRBV18 and TRBJ2-1; 9 positions match TRBD2. The receptor comes from a man between 60 and 70 years old in good health. DNA of the CDR3: TGTGCCAGCTCACCACTAGCGGGGGCGCTCAGCAGTGAGCAGTTCTTC. Translating it yields CASSPLAGALSSEQFF. The variable domain in full, completed from reference TRBV18 and TRBJ2-1, reads NAGVMQNPRHLVRRRGQEARLRCSPMKGHSHVYWYRQLPEEGLKFMVYLQKENIIDESGMPKERFSAEFPKEGPSILRIQQVVRGDSAAYFCASSPLAGALSSEQFFGPGTRLTVL.